This TCR beta chain was found in a study of blood T cells in healthy people across ages. Germline-derived CDR1 and CDR2 are DFQATT and SNEGSKA (reference sequence). The CDR3 runs to 11 residues. The germline V and J ends were trimmed by 6 bases and 9 bases, with 12 bases remaining between them. The second PCR ran roughly 7 to 12 cycles with a sample-barcoded 5' primer and J-beta primers. MiXCR was run by TCRdb on the 5' RACE reads, yielding one entry per CDR3 protein. Of roughly 1 million distinct CDR3 sequences in the sample, under 30% are singletons; the top ten hold approximately 0.7%. The sample also formed part of further work on T cells of mothers and their children. That study reports: Study donors consisted of three healthy Caucasian mothers and their six children.

This receptor was identified in a girl aged 2-15 years in good health. Material for sequencing was blood. The genes are TRBV20-1 and TRBJ2-1; no clear D. The CDR3 protein is CSARLAVEQFF. The CDR3 nucleotides read TGCAGTGCCCGATTGGCGGTTGAGCAGTTCTTC.